The following is a T cell receptor beta chain sequence with its context. Trimming cost V 0 bases and J 2 bases; bases outside gene matches: 8. The CDR3 spans 17 residues. The germline V gene has CDR1 SGDLS and CDR2 YYNGEE. In the authors' workflow: Nucleated cell number was recorded as an estimate derived from reference gene primer amplification. Sequencing was performed with immunoSEQ multiplex PCR; in TCRdb, only in-frame clones are kept and a portion is missing. The V and J calls and the clone size are those of that table, but D and trimming were determined from the DNA. The profile shows more than 250,000 clones, about 82% of them singletons. This entry is derived from a study of blood T cell repertoires in COVID-19. Study background: Material from acute and convalescent COVID-19 was sourced from the United States, Italy and Spain.

The J gene is TRBJ2-1, the V gene TRBV9; 7 nucleotides agree with TRBD2. The sequencing input was peripheral blood. This TCR derives from a woman in her fifties or sixties with acute or convalescent COVID-19. The CDR3 region has the DNA TGTGCCAGCAGCGTAGCTTGGGGCGGGAGTCCCTACAATGAGCAGTTCTTC. Residues: CASSVAWGGSPYNEQFF.